This T cell receptor beta chain was found in a study of neurological immune-mediated disorders. Study background: The approximately 34 multiple sclerosis patients comprised approximately 31 that were relapsing-remitting and 3 that were secondary progressive.

As for the cDNA, it was generated by 5'RACE with 10-nucleotide random UMIs. TCRdb called the 5' RACE reads again in MiXCR, with one record for every CDR3 protein. The data show approximately 46,000 distinct CDR3 sequences, under 3.5% seen once. Unsorted libraries were generated from 2 million PBMCs. These cells had been stored in RNAlater at -80 C. In its sample, this clonotype was seen many times. What it binds is unknown. Study-wide results and limits: It was the repertoires of 18 of 34 multiple sclerosis patients that phylogenetic grouping placed in one related-CDR3 cluster, which is a possible signature.

Germline CDR1 is SGHRS and CDR2 is YFSETQ. Trimming removed 4 bases from V and 2 bases from J, with 21 bases in between. The CDR3 consists of 18 residues. The sequencing sample was made of PBMCs. The V and J genes are TRBV5-1 and TRBJ2-2; perhaps TRBD1 as D (5 bases). This TCR came from a woman between 45 and 65 years old with multiple sclerosis. The CDR3 loop reads CASSDSRVGQLNTGELFF. The CDR3 region has the DNA TGCGCCAGCAGCGATTCCCGGGTAGGACAACTAAACACCGGGGAGCTGTTTTTT.